This entry lists 29 T cell receptor beta chains sequenced from one sample in a study of shared clonotypes between healthy human individuals. Method: immunoSEQ multiplex PCR; TCRdb's copy keeps in-frame clones and lacks some. The repertoire holds about 2.3 million clones, about 90% seen once, with about 0.41% in the top ten. The sequencing input was naive CD4+ T cells from PBMCs. Regarding subset: CD45RA+ positively selected. The receptors stem from a man aged 18-30 years in good health. Some clones in this sample may be carry-over from other donors' samples.

The chain employs TRBV5-4 and TRBJ2-7; 7 positions agree with TRBD2. The CDR3 spans 15 residues. Germline CDR1 reads SGHNT; CDR2 reads YYREEE (reference sequence). The trim removed 7 bases at V and 5 bases at J, leaving 15 bases unmatched. CDR3 protein: CASSPDGGGSHEQYF. CDR3 sequence (DNA): TGTGCCAGCTCCCCGGACGGCGGCGGGAGCCACGAGCAGTACTTC.

This chain uses TRBV21-1 with TRBJ2-3; the DNA was not compared with TRBD2, the D call given in the table. TRBV21-1 is recorded as a pseudogene. The CDR3 spans 13 residues. CDR3 amino acids: CASSNQTSGRSYF. DNA for the CDR3: TGTGCCAGCAGCAACCAAACTAGCGGAAGATCGTATTTT.

The chain couples TRBV28 to TRBJ1-1, with TRBD1 matching 10 bases. Unmatched junction bases numbered 4, after V lost 2 bases and J lost 1 base. Germline CDR1 and CDR2: MDHEN and SYDVKM. The CDR3 length is 16 residues. The CDR3 sequence: CASSLEGQGWNTEAFF. CDR3 sequence (DNA): TGTGCCAGCAGTTTAGAGGGACAGGGGTGGAACACTGAAGCTTTCTTT.

The rearrangement links TRBV6-6 to TRBJ2-1, with D possibly TRBD2 on 7 matching bases. With 7 bases removed from V and 4 bases from J, the gap between germline ends came to 17 bases. This CDR3 comprises 15 residues. CDR1 is MNHNY and CDR2 is SVGAGI in the germline V gene (reference sequence). The CDR3 DNA reads as TGTGCCAGCACCGAAGGGGGGGGTGGATACAATGAGCAGTTCTTC. Its translation is CASTEGGGGYNEQFF.

V usage is TRBV14 and J usage is TRBJ2-7, with 8 bases fitting TRBD1. CDR1 SGHDN and CDR2 FVKESK come from the germline V gene. CDR3 length: 16 amino acids. The V segment lost 3 bases and the J segment 0 bases; nucleotides outside the gene matches: 7. The CDR3 nucleotides read TGTGCCAGCAGCCAGTATTCCGGGACAGGCTCCTACGAGCAGTACTTC. Translating it yields CASSQYSGTGSYEQYF.

This clone was counted between two and nine times. CDR3 loop: CAWSYGVNYGYTF. The CDR3 DNA is TGTGCCTGGAGCTACGGAGTTAACTATGGCTACACCTTC. The rearrangement links TRBV30 to TRBJ1-2; D unclear. Trimming took 3 bases from V and 1 from J, leaving 9 bases between them. The V gene's germline CDR1 is GTSNPN and CDR2 SVGIG (reference sequence). The CDR3 is 13 amino acids.

The gene calls are TRBV15 and TRBJ2-1; TRBD1 is a possible D gene (5 bases). This CDR3 comprises 16 residues. V lost 0 bases to trimming and J lost 0 bases, with 9 bases between them. Looked up from germline, CDR1 is LNHNV and CDR2 is YYDKDF (reference sequence). The CDR3 DNA follows: TGTGCCACCAGCAGAGATCGACAGAGCTCCTACAATGAGCAGTTCTTC. Residues: CATSRDRQSSYNEQFF.

This clone came up once. V is TRBV27 and J is TRBJ2-1; unclear D gene. The V end was cut by 2 bases, the J end by 9 bases, with 20 bases between. The V gene's germline CDR1 is MNHEY and CDR2 SMNVEV (reference sequence). This CDR3 has 16 amino acids. The CDR3 is CASSLGAFRPLGEQFF. Written as DNA, the CDR3 is TGTGCCAGCAGTTTAGGCGCATTCCGCCCTCTCGGTGAGCAGTTCTTC.

The V and J genes are TRBV5-6 and TRBJ2-7; 8 bases match TRBD1. V dropped 4 bases and J dropped 3; count of bases not matched to a gene: 3. Germline CDR1 reads SGHDT; CDR2 reads YYEEEE. The CDR3 has 13 residues. The chain's CDR3 is CASSPGQDYEQYF. CDR3 in DNA: TGTGCCAGCAGCCCGGGACAGGACTACGAGCAGTACTTC.

The gene calls are TRBV18 and TRBJ2-5; D unclear. The CDR3 runs 13 residues. Trimming took off 4 bases at V and 4 bases at J, with 10 bases between the two ends. CDR1 KGHSH and CDR2 LQKENI come from the germline V gene. The CDR3 protein is CASSLQHLETQYF. In nucleotides, the CDR3 is TGTGCCAGCTCACTCCAACACCTAGAGACCCAGTACTTC.

The chain joins TRBV29-1 to TRBJ2-7; possible D gene TRBD2, 6 bases. This CDR3 is built from 15 residues. V was trimmed by 7 bases and J by 6 bases, leaving 25 bases between them. CDR1 is SQVTM, CDR2 ANQGSEA, per germline. CDR3 nucleotides: TGCAGCGCCCAAACCCCGGGACTTGCCTTCTCCGAGCAGTACTTC. Protein product: CSAQTPGLAFSEQYF.

The V call is TRBV4-1, the J call TRBJ2-5, with D perhaps matching TRBD1 (6 bases). The DNA end is more similar to TRBJ2-7, so the J call may be wrong. Germline V CDR1 and CDR2: MGHRA, YSYEKL. CDR3 length: 14 amino acids. CDR3 DNA sequence: TGCGCCAGCAGCCCCAGGGACACCTCCTACGAGCAGTACTTC. Encoded protein: CASSPRDTSYEQYF.

The J gene is TRBJ2-1, the V gene TRBV7-9, with unresolved D. CDR3 length: 17 amino acids. Trimming took off 1 base at V and 4 bases at J, with 17 bases between the two ends. Germline V gives CDR1 SEHNR, CDR2 FQNEAQ (reference sequence). CDR3 DNA: TGTGCCAGCAGCTTAGGAGTCAGCGCTTCCCTGTACAATGAGCAGTTCTTC. Its protein product is CASSLGVSASLYNEQFF.

This clone has just one count. The V gene is TRBV10-3, the J gene TRBJ2-2; D gene uncertain. The V end was cut by 0 bases, the J end by 6 bases, with 8 bases between. Germline CDR1 and CDR2: ENHRY and SYGVKD. The CDR3 loop spans 14 amino acids. The CDR3 here is CAISESGPPGELFF. The CDR3 DNA follows: TGTGCCATCAGTGAGTCGGGCCCCCCCGGGGAGCTGTTTTTT.

In DNA, the CDR3 is TGTGCCAGCAGTGAAGGGGGCGGGAGGTCGGATACGCAGTATTTT. It codes for CASSEGGGRSDTQYF. This rearrangement joins TRBV6-1 to TRBJ2-3; TRBD2 matches at 8 bases. J lost 6 bases, V lost 1 base, and 6 bases had no gene match. This CDR3 has 15 residues. Germline-derived CDR1 and CDR2 are MNHNS and SASEGT.

The V and J genes are TRBV6-4 and TRBJ2-7, with TRBD1 identical over 9 bases. Germline CDR1 and CDR2: MRHNA and SNTAGT. J lost 5 bases, V lost 3 bases, and 8 bases had no gene match. CDR3 size: 15 residues. The CDR3 region is CASSENTGTGNEQYF. The CDR3 DNA sequence: TGTGCCAGCAGTGAAAATACCGGGACAGGGAACGAGCAGTACTTC.

This chain links TRBV6-5 with TRBJ2-1; 7 bases are shared with TRBD1. The V segment lost 6 bases and the J segment 5 bases; nucleotides outside the gene matches: 7. Germline CDR1 and CDR2: MNHEY and SVGAGI. The CDR3 has 14 amino acids. The CDR3, as DNA: TGTGCCAGCAGCGCCCAGCAGGGGGACAATGAGCAGTTCTTC. It yields the protein CASSAQQGDNEQFF.

This chain links TRBV28 with TRBJ1-1; possible D gene TRBD1, 5 bases. V lost 6 bases and J lost 2, with 13 bases in between. The V gene's germline CDR1 is MDHEN and CDR2 SYDVKM. The CDR3 is 14 residues long. The CDR3 region has the DNA TGTGCCAGCAGCAGAAACCAGGGAAACACTGAAGCTTTCTTT. This translates into CASSRNQGNTEAFF.

The V and J genes are TRBV5-1 and TRBJ2-5; 7 positions match TRBD2. Germline V gene lookup returns CDR1 SGHRS and CDR2 YFSETQ. The CDR3 has 16 residues. With 1 base clipped from V and 2 bases from J, the junction kept 8 bases outside the gene matches. The CDR3 coding sequence is TGCGCCAGCAGCTTGAATCCGGCCGGGGGGCAAGAGACCCAGTACTTC. Protein: CASSLNPAGGQETQYF.

The CDR3 loop is CAGSGGTGELFF. In DNA form, the CDR3 reads TGTGCCGGCTCCGGGGGCACCGGGGAGCTGTTTTTT. The gene calls are TRBV30 and TRBJ2-2; possibly TRBD2 for D (6 bases). The germline V and J ends were trimmed by 8 bases and 4 bases, with 11 bases remaining between them. The CDR3 length is 12 residues. CDR1 is GTSNPN, CDR2 SVGIG, per germline (reference sequence). The variable domain in full, with the rest retrieved from reference TRBV30 and TRBJ2-2, is SQTIHQWPATLVQPVGSPLSLECTVEGTSNPNLYWYRQAAGRGLQLLFYSVGIGQISSEVPQNLSASRPQDRQFILSSKKLLLSDSGFYLCAGSGGTGELFFGEGSRLTVL.

The rearrangement uses TRBV9 and TRBJ2-1; 9 bases are a match to TRBD2. CDR1 SGDLS and CDR2 YYNGEE come from the germline V gene. V lost 4 bases, J lost 16 bases, and 6 bases stayed unmatched. The CDR3 is 11 residues long. The CDR3 here is CASSPGTSFFF. The CDR3 nucleotides are TGTGCCAGCAGCCCCGGGACTAGCTTTTTCTTC.

In this sample, this clone turned up a few times. The chain couples TRBV19 to TRBJ1-1, with D uncertain. The CDR3 has 15 residues. In germline, CDR1 is LNHDA, CDR2 SQIVND (reference sequence). Deletions cut 4 bases from V and 5 bases from J, with 17 bases between. The CDR3 here is CASSSLRVGGTEAFF. Here the CDR3 DNA reads TGTGCCAGTAGTAGCCTGAGGGTCGGAGGTACTGAAGCTTTCTTT.

This clone was found once. The sample contains more than one DNA sequence encoding this CDR3. The chain links TRBV18 to TRBJ1-1; no firm D call. The germline V gene encodes CDR1 KGHSH and CDR2 LQKENI. With 4 bases removed from V and 4 bases from J, the gap between germline ends came to 7 bases. This CDR3 region has 12 residues. The CDR3 sequence is CASSQGGTEAFF. The CDR3 DNA reads as TGTGCCAGCTCACAGGGCGGCACTGAAGCTTTCTTT.

This clone has a single count. Other nucleotide sequences in the sample specify the same CDR3. The V and J genes are TRBV2 and TRBJ1-1; no definite D call. Trimming stripped 6 bases from V and 1 base from J, with 9 bases between. Per germline, CDR1 SNHLY and CDR2 FYNNEI. The CDR3 contains 13 residues. The CDR3 DNA is TGTGCCAGCAGCGTTTCAGGGAACACTGAAGCTTTCTTT. Its protein is CASSVSGNTEAFF.

CDR3 region: CASGSYQGNEKLFF. The CDR3 DNA follows: TGTGCCAGCGGCTCCTACCAGGGGAATGAAAAACTGTTTTTT. The rearrangement uses TRBV27 and TRBJ1-4; a weak D match, TRBD1 (6 bases). V lost 8 bases and J 5 bases, leaving 15 bases between the germline ends. Looked up from germline, CDR1 is MNHEY and CDR2 is SMNVEV (reference sequence). The CDR3 has 14 residues. Filled out from reference TRBV27 and TRBJ1-4, the complete variable domain reads EAQVTQNPRYLITVTGKKLTVTCSQNMNHEYMSWYRQDPGLGLRQIYYSMNVEVTDKGDVPEGYKVSRKEKRNFPLILESPSPNQTSLYFCASGSYQGNEKLFFGSGTQLSVL.

V usage is TRBV28 and J usage is TRBJ1-1; 8 positions match TRBD1. V trimming: 8 bases; J trimming: 0 bases; junction bases outside the gene matches: 14. The CDR3 is made up of 17 amino acids. Germline lookup yields CDR1 MDHEN and CDR2 SYDVKM. In DNA, the CDR3 is TGTGCCAGCCCCCCGGGACAGGAGCCAAGAATGAACACTGAAGCTTTCTTT. Its translation: CASPPGQEPRMNTEAFF.

This clone showed up just once. V is TRBV7-3 and J is TRBJ1-1, with D possibly TRBD1 on 6 matching bases. V was pared by 1 base and J by 6 bases, with 18 bases between. CDR1 SGHTA and CDR2 FQGTGA come from the germline V gene. The CDR3 length is 16 residues. The CDR3 sequence is CASSLMGGGALPEAFF. CDR3 nucleotide sequence: TGTGCCAGCAGCTTAATGGGTGGGGGGGCCCTCCCTGAAGCTTTCTTT.

The rearrangement uses TRBV7-3 and TRBJ1-2, with a weak D call TRBD1 (5 bases). V was trimmed by 5 bases and J by 7 bases, leaving 17 bases between them. This CDR3 contains 14 residues. Germline loops: CDR1 SGHTA, CDR2 FQGTGA. CDR3 nucleotides: TGTGCCAGCAGCGGGAGGGGAGGGGAGAGTGGCTACACCTTC. It encodes CASSGRGGESGYTF.

The chain is built from TRBV14 and TRBJ2-3; D is undetermined. This CDR3 is 13 amino acids long. The germline V and J ends were trimmed by 4 bases and 11 bases, with 16 bases remaining between them. Germline assignment: CDR1 SGHDN and CDR2 FVKESK. The CDR3, as DNA: TGTGCCAGCAGCCTAATCCGGTCGTTGGGGCAGTATTTT. It codes for CASSLIRSLGQYF.